These 9 T cell receptor beta chains share one sample of origin, sequenced in a study of a mutant IDH1 vaccine in newly diagnosed glioma. Profiled with immunoSEQ multiplex PCR; TCRdb holds only in-frame clones, not every one. The sample carries about 130,000 clones, roughly 75% recorded once. Time point: week 11, during vaccination. One vaccine dose held 300 ug of mutant IDH1 20-mer peptide and came with topical imiquimod. The antigens of these receptors remain unknown. The input for sequencing was PBMCs, taken from a glioma patient whose treatment included an IDH1 peptide vaccine. Receptors originate from a middle-aged man with glioma.

This clone came up many times. J is TRBJ1-1 and V is TRBV5-1, with D tentatively TRBD1 (6 bases). CDR1 SGHRS and CDR2 YFSETQ come from the germline V gene. CDR3 size: 13 residues. V was cut by 4 bases and J by 1 base, with 8 bases left in between. The DNA for the CDR3 is TGCGCCAGCAGCATACAGGGGAACACTGAAGCTTTCTTT. Its protein product is CASSIQGNTEAFF. Variable domain in full (rest from reference TRBV5-1 and TRBJ1-1): KAGVTQTPRYLIKTRGQQVTLSCSPISGHRSVSWYQQTPGQGLQFLFEYFSETQRNKGNFPGRFSGRQFSNSRSEMNVSTLELGDSALYLCASSIQGNTEAFFGQGTRLTVV.

This chain joins TRBV5-5 and TRBJ1-5; a possible D gene is TRBD1 (6 bases). Trimming stripped 5 bases from V and 0 bases from J, with 15 bases between. The CDR3 length is 16 residues. Germline V gives CDR1 SGHKS, CDR2 YYEKEE (reference sequence). For the CDR3, the DNA is TGTGCCAGCAGAGAGGGGGGGCAGCTTAGCAATCAGCCCCAGCATTTT. Translated, it gives CASREGGQLSNQPQHF.

This chain connects TRBV30 to TRBJ2-3; maybe TRBD1 (6 bases). CDR3 length equals 14 residues. In germline, CDR1 is GTSNPN, CDR2 SVGIG (reference sequence). Trimming pared 0 bases from V and 4 bases from J, leaving 11 bases between. The DNA of the CDR3 is TGTGCCTGGAGTGTAGGGGGTAGGGCAGATACGCAGTATTTT. Residues: CAWSVGGRADTQYF.

The genes are TRBV6-1 and TRBJ2-7, with 8 positions matching TRBD1. The V gene's germline CDR1 is MNHNS and CDR2 SASEGT. The J segment lost 1 base and the V segment lost 5 bases, leaving 4 bases of the junction unmatched. This CDR3 spans 14 amino acids. The CDR3 sequence is CASSPRGHSYEQYF. The CDR3 DNA reads as TGTGCCAGCAGTCCCAGGGGGCATTCCTACGAGCAGTACTTC.

J is TRBJ1-1 and V is TRBV7-3; 8 bases line up with TRBD1. The CDR3 consists of 13 residues. Germline CDR1 SGHTA, CDR2 FQGTGA. J gave up 6 bases and V 8 bases, and 8 bases lay outside the gene matches. The CDR3 coding sequence is TGTGCCAGCGGCCCGGACAGGGTGGCTGAAGCTTTCTTT. Translation gives CASGPDRVAEAFF. The whole variable domain, remainder taken from reference TRBV7-3 and TRBJ1-1, is GAGVSQTPSNKVTEKGKYVELRCDPISGHTALYWYRQSLGQGPEFLIYFQGTGAADDSGLPNDRFFAVRPEGSVSTLKIQRTERGDSAVYLCASGPDRVAEAFFGQGTRLTVV.

The rearrangement joins TRBV6-6 to TRBJ2-3, with D unclear. The CDR3 spans 15 residues. Germline V gene sequence: CDR1 MNHNY, CDR2 SVGAGI (reference sequence). The V end lost 5 bases, the J end lost 1 base, and 13 bases lay between the germline ends. CDR3 sequence: CASSGFRWGTDTQYF. CDR3 in DNA: TGTGCCAGCAGTGGCTTCCGATGGGGCACAGATACGCAGTATTTT.

The genes are TRBV10-3 and TRBJ1-1; 8 nucleotides agree with TRBD1. CDR3 length: 15 amino acids. Germline assignment: CDR1 ENHRY and CDR2 SYGVKD. The J segment lost 2 bases and the V segment lost 5 bases, leaving 7 bases of the junction unmatched. The CDR3 loop is CAISLDRGTNTEAFF. CDR3 coding DNA: TGTGCCATCAGTCTCGACAGGGGCACTAACACTGAAGCTTTCTTT.

The chain recombines TRBV6-1 with TRBJ2-2; TRBD2 is a possible D gene (5 bases). The CDR3 consists of 15 residues. Trimming removed 8 bases at V and 6 bases at J, with 19 bases between. Per the germline V gene, CDR1 is MNHNS and CDR2 is SASEGT. CDR3 in amino acids: CASGQASLTPGELFF. The DNA for the CDR3 is TGTGCCAGCGGGCAGGCTAGCCTCACCCCCGGGGAGCTGTTTTTT.

The rearrangement joins TRBV7-9 to TRBJ1-2, with 8 bases that match TRBD1. This CDR3 is built from 14 residues. Germline CDR1 is SEHNR and CDR2 is FQNEAQ (reference sequence). With V trimmed by 3 bases and J by 4 bases, 4 bases remained unmatched. Here the CDR3 reads CASSFQGAGYGYTF. DNA of the CDR3: TGTGCCAGCAGCTTTCAGGGGGCCGGCTATGGCTACACCTTC.